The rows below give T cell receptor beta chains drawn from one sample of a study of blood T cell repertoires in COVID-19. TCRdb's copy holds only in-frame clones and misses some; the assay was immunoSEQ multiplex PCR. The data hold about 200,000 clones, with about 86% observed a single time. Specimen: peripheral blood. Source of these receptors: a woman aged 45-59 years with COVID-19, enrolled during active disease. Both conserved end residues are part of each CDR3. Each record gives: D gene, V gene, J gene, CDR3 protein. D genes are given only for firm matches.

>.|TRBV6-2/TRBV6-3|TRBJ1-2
CASSYVRQNYGYTF
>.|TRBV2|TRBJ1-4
CASSESPTNEKLFF
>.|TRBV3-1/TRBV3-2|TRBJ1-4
CASSSRKRLFF
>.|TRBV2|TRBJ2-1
CASSTGRRGSYNEQFF
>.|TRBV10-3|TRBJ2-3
CAISERAVLGDTQYF
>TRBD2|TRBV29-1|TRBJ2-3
CSVSSGAPDTQYF
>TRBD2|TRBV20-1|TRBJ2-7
CSASLLSGGFSYEQYF
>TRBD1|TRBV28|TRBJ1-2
CASSLTGSYGYTF
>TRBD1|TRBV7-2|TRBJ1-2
CASTLSGQGYGYTF
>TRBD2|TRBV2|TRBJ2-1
CASSHRLAGSASYNEQFF
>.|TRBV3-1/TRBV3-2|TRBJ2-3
CASSHSRGGAGTDTQYF
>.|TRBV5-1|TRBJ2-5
CASSFKGAETQYF
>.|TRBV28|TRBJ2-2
CATRGLTGELFF
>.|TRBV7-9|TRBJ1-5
CASSLTGSNQPQHF
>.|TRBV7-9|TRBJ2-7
CASSFPGNYEQYF
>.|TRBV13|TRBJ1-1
CASSLGRKNTEAFF
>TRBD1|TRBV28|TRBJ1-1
CASSLYRGSGEAFF
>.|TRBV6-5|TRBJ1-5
CASSPTGNQPQHF
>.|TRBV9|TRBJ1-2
CASAGTRSEPAF
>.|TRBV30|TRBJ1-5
CAWSRQALEPQHF
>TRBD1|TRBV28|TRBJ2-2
CASRQGDTGELFF
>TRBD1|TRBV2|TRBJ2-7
CASSEAGTGGRTYEQYF
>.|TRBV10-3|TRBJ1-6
CAFRRELDSPLHF
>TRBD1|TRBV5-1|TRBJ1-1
CASSWTGGRLNTEAFF
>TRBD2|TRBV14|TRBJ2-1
CASSQDFSGGKDEQFF
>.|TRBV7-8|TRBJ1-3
CASSQTISPSGNTIYF
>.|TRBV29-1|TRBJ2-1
CSASDGVYNEQFF
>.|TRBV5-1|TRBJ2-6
CASSSGTSSSGANVLTF
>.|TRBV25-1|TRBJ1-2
CASRGRDNYGYTF
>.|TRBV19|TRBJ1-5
CASSIGRDQPQHF
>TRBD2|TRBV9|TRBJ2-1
CASSVEGLATVRYNEQFF
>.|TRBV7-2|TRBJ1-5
CASSLESGPQHF
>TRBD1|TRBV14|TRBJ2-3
CASSPRTGFTDTQYF
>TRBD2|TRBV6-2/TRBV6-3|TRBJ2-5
CASSWASGGAKTQYF
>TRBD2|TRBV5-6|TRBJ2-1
CASSPGLAGAYNEQFF
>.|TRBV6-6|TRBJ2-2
CASRAGTIGTGELFF
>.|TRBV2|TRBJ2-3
CASSETGGADTQYF
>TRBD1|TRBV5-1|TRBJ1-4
CASSPNPTGGREKLFF
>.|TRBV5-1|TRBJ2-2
CASSLRPEGTGELFF
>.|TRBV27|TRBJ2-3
CASTGWVADTQYF
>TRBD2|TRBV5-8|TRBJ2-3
CASSYGLAGTTDTQYF
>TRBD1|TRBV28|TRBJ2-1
CASSFRSPGTGGNEQFF
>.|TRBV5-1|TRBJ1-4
CASSRTLTGEKLFF
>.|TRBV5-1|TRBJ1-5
CASSPGLTHNQPQHF
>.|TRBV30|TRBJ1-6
CAWSMQGGSPLHF
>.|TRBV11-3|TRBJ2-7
CASSFYPFHEQYF
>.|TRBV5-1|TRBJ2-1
CASSVIAAEQFF
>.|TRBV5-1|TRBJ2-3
CASSLRGAWTDTQYF
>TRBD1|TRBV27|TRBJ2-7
CASKTGTGLIYEQYF
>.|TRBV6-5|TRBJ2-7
CAIQGNHYEQYF